Below, one T cell receptor beta chain is given with its context. PCR or immunohistochemistry showed mismatch repair deficiency in every enrolled patient. TCR sequencing covered a few patients who responded to pembrolizumab. The CDR3 loop spans 15 amino acids. The V end was cut by 0 bases, the J end by 4 bases, with 12 bases between. In germline, CDR1 is MGHRA, CDR2 YSYEKL. The sample originates from a study of PD-1 blockade in mismatch repair-deficient tumors. Clones were sequenced by immunoSEQ multiplex PCR, and TCRdb holds only the in-frame ones, with some missing. The repertoire holds 55,000 to 85,000 clones, roughly 80% seen once, with roughly 5.5% in the top ten.

The origin of this receptor is an adult with mismatch repair-deficient cancer. The material was peripheral blood, obtained 2 weeks after starting pembrolizumab. The chain recombines TRBV4-1 with TRBJ1-2, with D tentatively TRBD1 (5 bases). The CDR3 is CASSQDGAGSYGYTF. In nucleotides, the CDR3 is TGCGCCAGCAGCCAAGATGGGGCCGGAAGCTATGGCTACACCTTC.